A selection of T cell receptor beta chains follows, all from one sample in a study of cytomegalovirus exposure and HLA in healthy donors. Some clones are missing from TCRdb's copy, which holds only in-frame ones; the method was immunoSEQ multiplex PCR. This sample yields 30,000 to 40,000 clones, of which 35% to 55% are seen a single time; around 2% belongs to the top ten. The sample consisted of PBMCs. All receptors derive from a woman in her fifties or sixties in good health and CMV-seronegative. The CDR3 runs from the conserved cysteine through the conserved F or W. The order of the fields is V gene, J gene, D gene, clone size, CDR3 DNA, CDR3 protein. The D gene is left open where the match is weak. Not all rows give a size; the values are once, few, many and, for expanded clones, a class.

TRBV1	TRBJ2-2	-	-	TGCACCAGCAGCCCGCAGAGCGGGAACGCCGGGGAGCTGTTTTTT	CTSSPQSGNAGELFF
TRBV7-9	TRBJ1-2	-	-	TGTGCCAGCAGCACCGCAGGGGCCCACTATGGCTACACCTTC	CASSTAGAHYGYTF
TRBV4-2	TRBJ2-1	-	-	TGTGCCAGCAGCCAAGATCCCGAGGCTAATAACGATGAGCAGTTCTTC	CASSQDPEANNDEQFF
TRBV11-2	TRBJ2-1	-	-	TGTGCCAGCAGCTTTGGGGCGACTTACAATGAGCAGTTCTTC	CASSFGATYNEQFF
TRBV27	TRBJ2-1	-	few	TGTGCCAGCAGCCCCCGGGTCGGGTCCTCCTACAATGAGCAGTTCTTC	CASSPRVGSSYNEQFF
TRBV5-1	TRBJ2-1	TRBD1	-	TGCGCCAGCAGCTTCCCGGGACAGCACTCCTACAATGAGCAGTTCTTC	CASSFPGQHSYNEQFF
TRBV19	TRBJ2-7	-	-	TGTGCCAGTAGCGACGACGGGACTCTCCACGAGCAGTACTTC	CASSDDGTLHEQYF
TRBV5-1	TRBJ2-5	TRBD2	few	TGCGCCAGCAGCCAGAGGACTAGCGTGGAGACCCAGTACTTC	CASSQRTSVETQYF
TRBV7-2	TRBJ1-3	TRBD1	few	TGTGCCAGCAGCCCACGACAGGGGGCCGGAAACACCATATATTTT	CASSPRQGAGNTIYF
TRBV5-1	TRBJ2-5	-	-	TGCGCCAGCAGCTTCGTGGAGACCCAGTACTTC	CASSFVETQYF
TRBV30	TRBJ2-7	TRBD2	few	TGTGCCTGGGCCGGGACTACTTACGAGCAGTACTTC	CAWAGTTYEQYF
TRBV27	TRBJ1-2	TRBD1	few	TGTGCCAGCAGTTCTTACAGGGGCAGCTATGGCTACACCTTC	CASSSYRGSYGYTF
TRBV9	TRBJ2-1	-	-	TGTGCCAGCAGCGTAGGAACAGATCTGTACTCCTACAATGAGCAGTTCTTC	CASSVGTDLYSYNEQFF
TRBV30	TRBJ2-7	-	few	TGTGCCTGGAATACAGGGTTAAGCTCCTACGAGCAGTACTTC	CAWNTGLSSYEQYF
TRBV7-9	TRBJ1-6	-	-	TGTGCCAGCAGCCCAGTCCTCTTAAGCTCCTATAATTCACCCCTCCACTTT	CASSPVLLSSYNSPLHF
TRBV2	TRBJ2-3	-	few	TGTGCCAGTATCGCGGGTCTAGTTCGGACAGATACGCAGTATTTT	CASIAGLVRTDTQYF
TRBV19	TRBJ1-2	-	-	TGTGCCAGTAGTATAGGAGGTGGCTACACCTTC	CASSIGGGYTF
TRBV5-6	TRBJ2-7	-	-	TGTGCCAGCCTCCAGGGGGGATGGGCCTACGAGCAGTACTTC	CASLQGGWAYEQYF
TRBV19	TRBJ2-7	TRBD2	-	TGTGCCAGTAGCCAGACACTAGCGCCCTACGAGCAGTACTTC	CASSQTLAPYEQYF
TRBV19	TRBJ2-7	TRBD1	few	TGTGCCAGTCAAGACAGGGCCTCCTACGAGCAGTACTTC	CASQDRASYEQYF
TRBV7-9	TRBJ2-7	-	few	TGTTCCAGCAGCTCCGGGATGACAGGTAACTACTACGAGCAGTACTTC	CSSSSGMTGNYYEQYF
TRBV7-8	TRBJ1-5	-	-	TGTGCCAGCAGCCCCGCTCGAATGAGTGGGCCCCAGCATTTT	CASSPARMSGPQHF
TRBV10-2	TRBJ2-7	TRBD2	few	TGCGCCAGCAGTGAGTCAAGCGGGGGTCTTTCCTACGAGCAGTACTTC	CASSESSGGLSYEQYF
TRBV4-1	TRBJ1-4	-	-	TGCGCCAGCAGCCAAGGGGGATGGCGGGACGAAAAACTGTTTTTT	CASSQGGWRDEKLFF
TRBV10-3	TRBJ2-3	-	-	TGTGCCATCAGTGAGTCGTGGACAGAAAACACAGATACGCAGTATTTT	CAISESWTENTDTQYF
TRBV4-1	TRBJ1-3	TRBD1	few	TGCGCCAGCAGCCAAGCCCCCCCAGGGGGTAGCTCTGGAAACACCATATATTTT	CASSQAPPGGSSGNTIYF
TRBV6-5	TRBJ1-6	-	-	TGTGCCGGGGCCCTTAACCGGAATTCACCCCTCCACTTT	CAGALNRNSPLHF
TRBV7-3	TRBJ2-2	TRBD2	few	TGTGCCAGCAGCTCCGGACTAGCGGGGAACACCGGGGAGCTGTTTTTT	CASSSGLAGNTGELFF